This T cell receptor (beta chain) was recorded in a study of cytomegalovirus exposure and HLA in healthy donors. On this clone: What it recognizes is unknown.

This CDR3 spans 17 amino acids. The V segment lost 3 bases and the J segment 1 base; nucleotides outside the gene matches: 7. The V gene's germline CDR1 is MNHEY and CDR2 SMNVEV (reference sequence). Regarding the study as a whole: Cytomegalovirus status was reportedly diagnosed by the classifier with high specificity and sensitivity.

It was with 60 Vbeta and 13 Jbeta primers that the PCR ran. Clones were sequenced by immunoSEQ multiplex PCR, and TCRdb holds only the in-frame ones, with some missing. This table holds more than 150,000 clones, approximately 84% found once. V is TRBV27 and J is TRBJ2-2; 8 bases are a match to TRBD2. The receptor comes from a woman aged 45-65 years in good health and CMV-seropositive. Sequencing input: PBMCs. The CDR3 nucleotides are TGTGCCAGCAGTTTTGGGGCGGGGGGTCGGAACACCGGGGAGCTGTTTTTT. Amino acid sequence: CASSFGAGGRNTGELFF.